Included here is one T cell receptor beta chain sequence, with context. Germline CDR1 and CDR2: LNHDA and SQIVND (reference sequence). The trim removed 6 bases at V and 2 bases at J, leaving 1 base unmatched. This CDR3 comprises 15 residues. The data were taken from a study of blood T cell repertoires in COVID-19. Study details: Italy, Spain and the United States were the sources of the convalescent and acute COVID-19 samples. The cDNA or gDNA used as material had been derived from T cells, B-cell-depleted T cells, or PBMCs.

In the original workflow: Amplification of reference gene primers provided the estimated nucleated cell counts. Sequencing used immunoSEQ multiplex PCR; TCRdb keeps in-frame clones, though not all of them. Clonal size and the V and J genes are those of that table, whereas D and trimming came from the DNA. The table has a few hundred thousand clones, roughly nine tenths seen once; the top ten hold about 4.5%. The TCR originated in a woman aged 35 to 49 who had recovered from COVID-19. V and J are TRBV19 and TRBJ2-2; 12 bases map to TRBD2. Sequenced input: peripheral blood. The CDR3 coding sequence is TGTGCCAGTAGACTAGCGGGAGGTAACACCGGGGAGCTGTTTTTT. This gives the protein CASRLAGGNTGELFF. The full variable domain, rest sourced from reference TRBV19 and TRBJ2-2, is DGGITQSPKYLFRKEGQNVTLSCEQNLNHDAMYWYRQDPGQGLRLIYYSQIVNDFQKGDIAEGYSVSREKKESFPLTVTSAQKNPTAFYLCASRLAGGNTGELFFGEGSRLTVL.